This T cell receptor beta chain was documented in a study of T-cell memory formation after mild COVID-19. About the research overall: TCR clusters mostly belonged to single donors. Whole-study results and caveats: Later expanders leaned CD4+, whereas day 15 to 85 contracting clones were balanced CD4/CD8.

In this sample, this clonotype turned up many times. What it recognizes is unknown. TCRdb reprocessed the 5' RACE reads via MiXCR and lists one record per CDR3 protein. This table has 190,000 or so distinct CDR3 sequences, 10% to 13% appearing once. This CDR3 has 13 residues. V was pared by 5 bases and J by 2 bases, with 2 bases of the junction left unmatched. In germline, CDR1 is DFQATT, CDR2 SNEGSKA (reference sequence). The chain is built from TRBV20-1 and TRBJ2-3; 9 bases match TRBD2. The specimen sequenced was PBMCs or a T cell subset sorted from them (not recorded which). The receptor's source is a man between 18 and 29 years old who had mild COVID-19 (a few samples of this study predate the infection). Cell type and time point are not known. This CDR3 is CSAQRGATDTQYF. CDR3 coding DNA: TGCAGTGCTCAGCGGGGGGCCACAGATACGCAGTATTTT.